A single sample gave rise to the 9 T cell receptor beta chains below, sequenced in a study of blood T cell repertoires in COVID-19. Repertoires were generated with immunoSEQ multiplex PCR, while TCRdb's copy carries only in-frame clones and drops some. The sample has approximately 240,000 clones; less than 90% are singletons. The sequenced sample was PBMCs or T cells enriched from blood (not recorded which). These receptors all stem from a woman between 45 and 65 years old in a cohort exposed to, infected with or recovered from COVID-19 (not recorded which).

J is TRBJ1-3 and V is TRBV2; D unclear. Germline loops: CDR1 SNHLY, CDR2 FYNNEI. The CDR3 length is 14 residues. Between the trimmed V and J ends, which lost 8 bases and 4 bases, there was a span of 15 bases. Here the CDR3 reads CASYSGFAGNTIYF. CDR3 in DNA: TGTGCCAGCTATTCCGGTTTTGCCGGAAACACCATATATTTT.

The sample holds one count of this clone. V gene TRBV5-1 combines with J gene TRBJ1-1; D perhaps matches TRBD1 (6 bases). The CDR3 length is 12 residues. CDR1 is SGHRS, CDR2 YFSETQ, per germline. The germline V and J ends were trimmed by 5 bases and 7 bases, with 12 bases remaining between them. The CDR3 sequence is CASSFDRIEAFF. In nucleotides, the CDR3 is TGCGCCAGCAGTTTTGACAGGATTGAAGCTTTCTTT.

V gene TRBV4-2 combines with J gene TRBJ2-3, with a tentative D call TRBD2 (6 bases). CDR1 and CDR2 (germline): LGHNA, YNFKEQ. Trimming cost V 8 bases and J 4 bases, with 13 bases left between them. The CDR3 has 13 amino acids. CDR3 sequence (DNA): TGTGCCAGCGCGCGGGGCCAGGCAGATACGCAGTATTTT. It specifies CASARGQADTQYF.

The chain is built from TRBV6-5 and TRBJ1-2; TRBD1 matches 7 bases. Germline V gene data show CDR1 as MNHEY and CDR2 as SVGAGI. CDR3 length: 15 residues. The trim removed 8 bases at V and 4 bases at J, leaving 13 bases unmatched. CDR3 bases: TGTGCCAGCGTCAGAAAGGGGGCGCAGGGCTATGGCTACACCTTC. It specifies CASVRKGAQGYGYTF.

The rearrangement uses TRBV5-4 and TRBJ1-6; D gene uncertain. The CDR3 is 14 residues long. Deletions cut 4 bases from V and 7 bases from J, with 12 bases between. CDR1 and CDR2 (germline): SGHNT, YYREEE (reference sequence). CDR3 DNA sequence: TGTGCCAGCAGCAGGGAGAGTGGAAATTCACCCCTCCACTTT. This codes for CASSRESGNSPLHF.

This chain connects TRBV19 to TRBJ2-7; 7 bases match TRBD1. J was trimmed by 6 bases and V by 7 bases; bases with no gene match: 9. Germline V gene sequence: CDR1 LNHDA, CDR2 SQIVND (reference sequence). The CDR3 totals 13 residues. The CDR3 protein is CASTATGKGEQYF. CDR3 DNA: TGTGCCAGTACCGCGACAGGGAAGGGCGAGCAGTACTTC.

This clone was counted once. The rearrangement links TRBV7-2 to TRBJ1-3; perhaps TRBD1 as D (6 bases). Trimming left V 5 bases short and J 2 bases short, with 10 bases between. The CDR3 is made up of 14 amino acids. Germline V lookup: CDR1 SGHTA, CDR2 FQGNSA. CDR3 loop: CASSTQGAGNTIYF. The CDR3 coding sequence is TGTGCCAGCAGCACACAGGGAGCTGGAAACACCATATATTTT.

The chain employs TRBV27 and TRBJ2-7; 9 bases line up with TRBD2. Germline-derived CDR1 and CDR2 are MNHEY and SMNVEV (reference sequence). The J segment lost 0 bases and the V segment lost 4 bases, leaving 4 bases of the junction unmatched. This CDR3 has 15 amino acids. For the CDR3, the DNA is TGTGCCAGCAGTTATAGCGGGGGAACCTCCTACGAGCAGTACTTC. It specifies CASSYSGGTSYEQYF.

The chain couples TRBV30 to TRBJ1-2; D gene unclear. V was trimmed by 0 bases and J by 4 bases, leaving 6 bases between them. Per germline, CDR1 GTSNPN and CDR2 SVGIG (reference sequence). The CDR3 loop spans 12 amino acids. This CDR3 reads CAWSVQSYGYTF. CDR3 DNA sequence: TGTGCCTGGAGTGTACAGAGCTATGGCTACACCTTC.